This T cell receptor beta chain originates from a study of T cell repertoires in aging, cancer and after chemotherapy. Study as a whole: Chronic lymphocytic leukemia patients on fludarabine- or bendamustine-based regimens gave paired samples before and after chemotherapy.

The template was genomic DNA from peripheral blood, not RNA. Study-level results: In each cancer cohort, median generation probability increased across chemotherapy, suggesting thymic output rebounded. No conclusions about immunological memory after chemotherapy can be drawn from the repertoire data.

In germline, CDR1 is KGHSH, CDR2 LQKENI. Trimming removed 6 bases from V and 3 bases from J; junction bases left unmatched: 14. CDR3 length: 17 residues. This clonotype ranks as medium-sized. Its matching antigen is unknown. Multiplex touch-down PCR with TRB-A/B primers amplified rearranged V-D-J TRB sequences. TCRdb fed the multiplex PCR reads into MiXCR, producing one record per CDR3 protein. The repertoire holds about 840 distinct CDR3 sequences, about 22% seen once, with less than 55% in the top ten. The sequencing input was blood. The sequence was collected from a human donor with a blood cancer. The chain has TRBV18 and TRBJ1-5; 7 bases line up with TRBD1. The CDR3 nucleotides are TGTGCCAGCTCGGTCCTTCCGACAGGGTACGACAATCAGCCCCAGCATTTT. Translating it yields CASSVLPTGYDNQPQHF.